These 25 T cell receptor beta chains came from one sample sequenced in a study of shared clonotypes between healthy human individuals. Assay used: immunoSEQ multiplex PCR; TCRdb lists only in-frame clones, some missing. The sample yields approximately 2,000,000 clones, just over 90% seen once. Naive CD8 cells lacked CD45RO and underwent positive selection for CCR7, leaving out terminally differentiated effector memory CD45RA+ cells. Sequenced: naive CD8+ T cells from PBMCs. The source of these receptors is a man aged 18 to 35 in good health. Some clones in this sample may be carry-over from other donors' samples.

Only one count was recorded for this clone. CDR3 nucleotides: TGTGCCAGCAGCCCCGGGACCAACAATCAGCCCCAGCATTTT. The encoded protein is CASSPGTNNQPQHF. V usage is TRBV7-8 and J usage is TRBJ1-5; tentatively, D is TRBD1 (5 bases). Germline CDR1 and CDR2: SGHVS and FQNEAQ. V lost 5 bases, J lost 3 bases, and 11 bases lay in between. The CDR3 runs 14 residues.

This chain links TRBV29-1 with TRBJ1-1; D ambiguous. The V and J ends lost 7 bases and 1 base respectively, with 7 bases between them. CDR3 length: 11 amino acids. Germline-derived CDR1 and CDR2 are SQVTM and ANQGSEA. The CDR3, as DNA: TGCAGCGCCGATAAGAACACTGAAGCTTTCTTT. Protein product: CSADKNTEAFF.

The rearrangement links TRBV27 to TRBJ2-7, with 10 positions matching TRBD2. Germline V gene lookup returns CDR1 MNHEY and CDR2 SMNVEV (reference sequence). V lost 5 bases and J lost 1; bases outside the gene matches: 14. CDR3 length: 18 residues. The CDR3 DNA reads TGTGCCAGCAGTCTAAACTTCCCTCTAGCGGGAGATTCCTACGAGCAGTACTTC. It encodes CASSLNFPLAGDSYEQYF.

The chain is built from TRBV19 and TRBJ2-1; 7 bases align to TRBD1. The CDR3 is 15 amino acids. Germline V gives CDR1 LNHDA, CDR2 SQIVND (reference sequence). V lost 2 bases to trimming and J lost 5 bases; unmatched junction nucleotides: 6. The CDR3 sequence is CASSILQGVNNEQFF. The DNA for the CDR3 is TGTGCCAGTAGTATACTCCAGGGGGTAAACAATGAGCAGTTCTTC. Full variable domain (missing parts from reference TRBV19 and TRBJ2-1): DGGITQSPKYLFRKEGQNVTLSCEQNLNHDAMYWYRQDPGQGLRLIYYSQIVNDFQKGDIAEGYSVSREKKESFPLTVTSAQKNPTAFYLCASSILQGVNNEQFFGPGTRLTVL.

This clone was counted only a few times. This chain uses TRBV9 with TRBJ2-1; 8 bases are a match to TRBD2. CDR3 length: 16 residues. V lost 0 bases, J lost 2 bases, and 4 bases stayed unmatched. Germline V gene lookup returns CDR1 SGDLS and CDR2 YYNGEE. CDR3 sequence reads: CASSVEAGVPYNEQFF. CDR3 sequence (DNA): TGTGCCAGCAGCGTAGAAGCGGGAGTCCCCTACAATGAGCAGTTCTTC.

This clone was recorded once. The rearrangement uses TRBV12-5 and TRBJ2-7; the D is unclear. CDR1 is LGHNT, CDR2 FRNRAP, per germline. V was clipped by 6 bases and J by 3 bases, with 9 bases between them. CDR3 length equals 12 residues. The CDR3 DNA is TGTGCTAGTGGCCCCGATCACTACGAGCAGTACTTC. As protein: CASGPDHYEQYF.

A note on this clone: Within the sample, other DNA sequences also encode this same CDR3. V and J are TRBV27 and TRBJ2-7; 10 bases map to TRBD1. CDR3 length: 14 amino acids. With 3 bases clipped from V and 6 bases from J, the junction kept 5 bases outside the gene matches. Germline CDR1 MNHEY, CDR2 SMNVEV (reference sequence). CDR3 nucleotides: TGTGCCAGCAGTTTGGGACAGGGGTTTCGCGAGCAGTACTTC. It yields the protein CASSLGQGFREQYF.

This clone was detected only once. The CDR3 DNA follows: TGTGCCAGCAGTGAACTGGGCGGGAACCCACTCTACGAGCAGTACTTC. Amino acid sequence: CASSELGGNPLYEQYF. V gene TRBV2 combines with J gene TRBJ2-7, with D possibly being TRBD2 (6 bases). The V end was cut by 2 bases, the J end by 3 bases, with 17 bases between. The CDR3 runs to 16 residues. Germline V lookup: CDR1 SNHLY, CDR2 FYNNEI.

The rearrangement uses TRBV7-9 and TRBJ2-1; D remains unclear. Trimming removed 4 bases from V and 5 bases from J, with 18 bases in between. In germline, CDR1 is SEHNR, CDR2 FQNEAQ (reference sequence). The CDR3 is made up of 16 amino acids. The CDR3 DNA follows: TGTGCCAGCAGCTCACCCCCAGGCGGACCCAACAATGAGCAGTTCTTC. Its protein product is CASSSPPGGPNNEQFF.

The chain combines TRBV27 with TRBJ1-5; D ambiguous. CDR1 is MNHEY and CDR2 is SMNVEV in the germline V gene (reference sequence). With 2 bases removed from V and 8 bases from J, the gap between germline ends came to 13 bases. The CDR3 is 14 residues long. DNA of the CDR3: TGTGCCAGCAGTTTACAGGCGCCTTGGGAGCCCCAGCATTTT. Its translation: CASSLQAPWEPQHF.

V is TRBV9 and J is TRBJ1-3; D is ambiguous. V was trimmed by 3 bases and J by 0 bases, leaving 10 bases between them. CDR3 length: 15 amino acids. CDR1 SGDLS and CDR2 YYNGEE come from the germline V gene. This chain's CDR3 is CASSAMTSSGNTIYF. In DNA form, the CDR3 reads TGTGCCAGCAGCGCCATGACAAGCTCTGGAAACACCATATATTTT.

The rearrangement joins TRBV27 to TRBJ2-1, with 9 bases lining up with TRBD1. Germline V CDR1 and CDR2: MNHEY, SMNVEV (reference sequence). CDR3 length equals 15 residues. V lost 5 bases, J lost 5 bases, and 7 bases stayed unmatched. The chain's CDR3 is CASSNPGTGNNEQFF. In DNA, the CDR3 is TGTGCCAGCAGTAACCCCGGGACAGGGAACAATGAGCAGTTCTTC.

This chain connects TRBV27 to TRBJ1-3; 8 nucleotides align to TRBD1. Germline values: CDR1 MNHEY, CDR2 SMNVEV (reference sequence). The CDR3 runs to 16 residues. The junction had 9 bases not matched to a gene; V was cut back by 6 bases and J by 2 bases. In DNA, the CDR3 is TGTGCCAGCAGCCCTTCACAGGGGGAGGCTGGAAACACCATATATTTT. Translation gives CASSPSQGEAGNTIYF.

The chain uses TRBV28 and TRBJ2-3, with TRBD1 matching over 10 bases. This CDR3 spans 16 amino acids. The germline V gene has CDR1 MDHEN and CDR2 SYDVKM. With 5 bases clipped from V and 3 bases from J, the junction kept 8 bases outside the gene matches. CDR3 in amino acids: CASSPRTGGRTDTQYF. In DNA form, the CDR3 reads TGTGCCAGCAGTCCCCGGACAGGGGGAAGAACAGATACGCAGTATTTT.

The rearrangement uses TRBV27 and TRBJ2-7; D is perhaps TRBD2 (7 bases). Trimming stripped 0 bases from V and 4 bases from J, with 13 bases between. CDR3 size: 15 residues. Germline assignment: CDR1 MNHEY and CDR2 SMNVEV (reference sequence). The CDR3 reads CASSLSQGGGYEQYF. The CDR3 DNA reads TGTGCCAGCAGTTTATCGCAAGGGGGGGGATACGAGCAGTACTTC.

The V call is TRBV27, the J call TRBJ1-4; D possibly corresponds to TRBD1 (5 bases). V was trimmed by 5 bases and J by 0 bases, leaving 10 bases between them. The CDR3 consists of 15 residues. Per the germline V gene, CDR1 is MNHEY and CDR2 is SMNVEV (reference sequence). The CDR3, as DNA: TGTGCCAGCAGTCTAGACAGAACAACTAATGAAAAACTGTTTTTT. This gives the protein CASSLDRTTNEKLFF.

V gene TRBV19 combines with J gene TRBJ2-3; D remains ambiguous. In germline, CDR1 is LNHDA, CDR2 SQIVND (reference sequence). The CDR3 is made up of 15 amino acids. The V and J ends lost 6 bases and 5 bases respectively, with 18 bases between them. In nucleotides, the CDR3 is TGTGCCAGTAGGACCCGCCCGGTGCTCGTAGATACGCAGTATTTT. It encodes CASRTRPVLVDTQYF.

The genes are TRBV27 and TRBJ2-3; 8 bases match TRBD2. Germline CDR1 MNHEY, CDR2 SMNVEV (reference sequence). CDR3 length: 12 amino acids. Trimming took 9 bases from V and 3 from J; bases not matched to a gene: 2. For the CDR3, the DNA is TGTGCCAGTCGGGGGGGGACAGATACGCAGTATTTT. Amino acid sequence: CASRGGTDTQYF.

CDR3 in DNA: TGTGCCAGCAGCTGGGACGGTTCGGGGTCCTACGAGCAGTACTTC. Its protein is CASSWDGSGSYEQYF. The genes are TRBV7-8 and TRBJ2-7; D may match TRBD1 or TRBD2 (5 bases each). Trimming cost V 4 bases and J 1 base, with 14 bases left between them. Germline lookup yields CDR1 SGHVS and CDR2 FQNEAQ. This CDR3 has 15 amino acids.

This clone was found a few times. Different DNA sequences within this sample yield the same CDR3. The gene calls are TRBV5-1 and TRBJ2-7; tentatively, D is TRBD2 (6 bases). Trimming stripped 4 bases from V and 2 bases from J, with 7 bases between. The CDR3 runs to 12 residues. Germline values: CDR1 SGHRS, CDR2 YFSETQ. The CDR3 is CASSPGAYEQYF. The CDR3 region has the DNA TGCGCCAGCAGCCCGGGGGCCTACGAGCAGTACTTC. Variable domain in full (rest from reference TRBV5-1 and TRBJ2-7): KAGVTQTPRYLIKTRGQQVTLSCSPISGHRSVSWYQQTPGQGLQFLFEYFSETQRNKGNFPGRFSGRQFSNSRSEMNVSTLELGDSALYLCASSPGAYEQYFGPGTRLTVT.

The chain is built from TRBV29-1 and TRBJ2-7, with a weak D call TRBD1 (6 bases). V was shortened by 6 bases and J by 6 bases, with 18 bases between the two germline ends. Germline V gives CDR1 SQVTM, CDR2 ANQGSEA. The length of the CDR3 is 13 residues. The CDR3 sequence is CSVRKGGTGEQYF. CDR3 bases: TGCAGCGTCCGTAAAGGGGGAACTGGCGAGCAGTACTTC.

This clone appeared once. The chain joins TRBV11-3 to TRBJ2-1; the D gene is possibly TRBD2 (5 bases). V gave up 3 bases and J gave up 9 bases, with 15 bases separating them. CDR3 length: 14 amino acids. From germline, CDR1 is SGHNT and CDR2 YENEEA. The CDR3 protein is CASSLLEGRGEQFF. The CDR3 bases are TGTGCCAGCAGCTTGTTAGAGGGTCGCGGTGAGCAGTTCTTC.

V is TRBV27 and J is TRBJ2-7, with D hard to call. In germline, CDR1 is MNHEY, CDR2 SMNVEV (reference sequence). This CDR3 spans 16 amino acids. The ends were cut back, 2 bases at V and 1 base at J, with 15 bases in the middle. The CDR3, as DNA: TGTGCCAGCAGTTTACACCCCAGCCGGGCGTCCTACGAGCAGTACTTC. Translating it yields CASSLHPSRASYEQYF.

The chain's CDR3 is CASKKGTSGGSNGELFF. The CDR3 DNA reads as TGTGCCAGCAAGAAAGGGACTAGCGGGGGCTCGAACGGGGAGCTGTTTTTT. This chain joins TRBV27 and TRBJ2-2; 14 positions match TRBD2. The germline V gene has CDR1 MNHEY and CDR2 SMNVEV (reference sequence). This CDR3 contains 17 residues. The V and J ends lost 7 bases and 7 bases, in that order; junction bases with no gene match: 11.

The chain recombines TRBV29-1 with TRBJ2-2; D might be TRBD1 or TRBD2, each matching 5 bases. The length of the CDR3 is 13 residues. Trimming stripped 4 bases from V and 7 bases from J, with 13 bases between. CDR1 is SQVTM and CDR2 is ANQGSEA in the germline V gene. CDR3 sequence reads: CSVGGVRGGELFF. CDR3 nucleotides: TGCAGCGTTGGAGGGGTGCGTGGCGGGGAGCTGTTTTTT.